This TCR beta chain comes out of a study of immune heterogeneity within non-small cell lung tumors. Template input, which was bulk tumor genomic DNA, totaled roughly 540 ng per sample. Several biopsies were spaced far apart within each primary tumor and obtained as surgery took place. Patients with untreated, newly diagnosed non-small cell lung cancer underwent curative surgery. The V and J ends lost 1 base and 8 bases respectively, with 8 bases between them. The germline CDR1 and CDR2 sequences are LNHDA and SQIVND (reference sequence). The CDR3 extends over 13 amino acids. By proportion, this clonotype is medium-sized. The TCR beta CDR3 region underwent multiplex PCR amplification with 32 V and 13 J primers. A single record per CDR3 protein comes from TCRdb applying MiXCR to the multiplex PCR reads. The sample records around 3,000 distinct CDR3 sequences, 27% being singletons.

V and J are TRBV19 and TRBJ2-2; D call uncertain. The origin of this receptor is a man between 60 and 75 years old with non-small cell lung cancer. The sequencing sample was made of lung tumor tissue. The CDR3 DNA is TGTGCCAGTAGTATAGTGGGTTCTGGGGAGCTGTTTTTT. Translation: CASSIVGSGELFF.